This record concerns one T cell receptor (beta chain) sequence. The data were obtained in a study of OX40 agonist ivuxolimab in advanced cancers. Background on the study: Ivuxolimab, an agonistic anti-OX40 (CD134) antibody, was given to patients. Dose-escalation patients suffered from hepatocellular carcinoma, melanoma, renal cell or head and neck cancer.

This CDR3 has 15 residues. CDR1 is SGHNT and CDR2 is YYREEE in the germline V gene (reference sequence). V was clipped by 3 bases and J by 3 bases, with 13 bases between them. Assay: immunoSEQ multiplex PCR; the TCRdb copy retains only in-frame clones and omits some. This table holds approximately 60,000 clones, 81% found once. Here the sequenced sample was CD4+ or CD8+ T cells sorted from blood, taken in a trial of the OX40 agonist ivuxolimab. The sequence came from an adult with an advanced solid tumor such as melanoma, head and neck, liver or kidney cancer. This chain uses TRBV5-4 with TRBJ2-1; D gene ambiguous. The CDR3: CASSSTSRLYNEQFF. Here the CDR3 DNA reads TGTGCCAGCAGCTCGACATCTAGGCTCTACAATGAGCAGTTCTTC.